This T cell receptor (beta chain) was retrieved from a study of blood T cells in healthy people across ages. Study information: Per two T cells, template switching captured roughly one barcoded beta molecule. The study, taken as a whole, reports: Versus aged donors, long-lived donors had higher diversity and more naive CD4+ cells. With unsorted PBMCs, a conclusive comparison of naive versus antigen-experienced cells was not possible.

Germline V lookup: CDR1 SGDLS, CDR2 YYNGEE. This CDR3 contains 17 residues. V lost 0 bases, J lost 2 bases, and 6 bases stayed unmatched. As to this clonotype: The antigen remains unidentified.

PCR was performed a second time for roughly 7 to 12 cycles using a sample-barcoded 5' primer and a J-beta primer mix. The authors tagged each cDNA molecule using a template-switch adaptor with 12 random nucleotides. TCRdb re-derived calls from the 5' RACE reads in MiXCR, one entry per CDR3 protein. Of some 860,000 distinct CDR3 sequences in the sample, more than 50% are singletons; the top ten hold roughly 25%. The sample consisted of blood. V is TRBV9 and J is TRBJ2-3, with TRBD1 matching over 10 bases. The source of this sequence is a man aged 35-49 years in good health. CDR3 amino acids: CASSVEGTGVYTDTQYF. The CDR3 DNA reads TGTGCCAGCAGCGTAGAAGGGACAGGGGTTTACACAGATACGCAGTATTTT. The whole variable domain, remainder taken from reference TRBV9 and TRBJ2-3, is DSGVTQTPKHLITATGQRVTLRCSPRSGDLSVYWYQQSLDQGLQFLIQYYNGEERAKGNILERFSAQQFPDLHSELNLSSLELGDSALYFCASSVEGTGVYTDTQYFGPGTRLTVL.